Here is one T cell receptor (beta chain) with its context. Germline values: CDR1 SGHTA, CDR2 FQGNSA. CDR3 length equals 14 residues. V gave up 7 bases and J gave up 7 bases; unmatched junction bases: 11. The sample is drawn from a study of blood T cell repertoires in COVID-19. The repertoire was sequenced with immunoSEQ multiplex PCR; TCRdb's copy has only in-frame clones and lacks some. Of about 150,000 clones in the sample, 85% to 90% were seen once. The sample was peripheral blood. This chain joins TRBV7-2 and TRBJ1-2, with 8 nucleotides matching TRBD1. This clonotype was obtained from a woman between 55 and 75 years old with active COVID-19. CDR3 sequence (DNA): TGTGCCAGCAACCTTAGACAGGGGAGGGGTGGCTACACCTTC. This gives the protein CASNLRQGRGGYTF.